These 18 T cell receptor beta chains were all obtained from the same sample, sequenced in a study of blood T cells in healthy people across ages. A second PCR of 7 to 11 cycles used a sample-barcoded 5' primer and a J-beta primer mix. TCRdb analysed the 5' RACE reads with MiXCR anew, one entry per CDR3 protein. The sample consists of 650,000 to 1,000,000 distinct CDR3 sequences, 35% to 40% of them appearing once. Material: blood. The receptors were sampled from a young man in good health.

The rearrangement uses TRBV4-3 and TRBJ2-3; a possible D gene is TRBD2 (5 bases). Germline V gene sequence: CDR1 LGHNA, CDR2 YSLEER. The CDR3 has 15 amino acids. The germline V and J ends were trimmed by 2 bases and 2 bases, with 11 bases remaining between them. In DNA form, the CDR3 reads TGCGCCAGCAGCCAAAGTACGGGGTCCACAGATACGCAGTATTTT. It codes for CASSQSTGSTDTQYF.

The J gene is TRBJ2-1, the V gene TRBV7-2; 13 positions match TRBD2. The germline V gene encodes CDR1 SGHTA and CDR2 FQGNSA. V was pared by 7 bases and J by 1 base, with 4 bases of the junction left unmatched. The CDR3 contains 16 residues. Here the CDR3 reads CASNPTSGGSYNEQFF. CDR3 nucleotide sequence: TGTGCCAGCAACCCGACTAGCGGGGGGTCCTACAATGAGCAGTTCTTC. Filled out from reference TRBV7-2 and TRBJ2-1, the complete variable domain reads GAGVSQSPSNKVTEKGKDVELRCDPISGHTALYWYRQSLGQGLEFLIYFQGNSAPDKSGLPSDRFSAERTGGSVSTLTIQRTQQEDSAVYLCASNPTSGGSYNEQFFGPGTRLTVL.

As for this clonotype: Given a much more abundant clone one base away, this may be a read error. The J gene is TRBJ1-1, the V gene TRBV10-3, with D unclear. CDR3 length: 14 amino acids. The V and J ends lost 2 bases and 3 bases respectively, with 10 bases between them. Germline-derived CDR1 and CDR2 are ENHRY and SYGVKD. CDR3 in amino acids: CAISEDGKDTEAFF. Written as DNA, the CDR3 is TGTGCCATCAGTGAGGACGGGAAGGACACTGAAGCTTTCTTT.

The chain joins TRBV10-3 to TRBJ2-5, with 8 bases fitting TRBD1. The J call is uncertain, as TRBJ2-1 better fits the DNA end. Germline V gene data show CDR1 as ENHRY and CDR2 as SYGVKD. The CDR3 is 14 amino acids. This CDR3 reads CAISLGQGQETQFF. The CDR3 DNA sequence: TGTGCCATCAGCCTAGGACAGGGCCAAGAGACCCAGTTCTTC.

This clonotype was detected ten times or more. The chain joins TRBV7-6 to TRBJ2-1, with TRBD1 identical over 8 bases. With 6 bases clipped from V and 1 base from J, the junction kept 8 bases outside the gene matches. The CDR3 loop spans 16 amino acids. Per the germline V gene, CDR1 is SGHVS and CDR2 is FNYEAQ. Here the CDR3 DNA reads TGTGCCAGCAGTCGAGACAGGGGATCATCCTACAATGAGCAGTTCTTC. This sequence encodes CASSRDRGSSYNEQFF.

The gene calls are TRBV7-4 and TRBJ1-1; maybe TRBD1 (6 bases). Trimming cost V 1 base and J 10 bases, with 16 bases left between them. There are 14 residues in the CDR3. The V gene's germline CDR1 is SGHVT and CDR2 SQSDAQ. This CDR3 is CASSLVGGRSPAFF. The DNA for the CDR3 is TGTGCCAGCAGCTTAGTTGGGGGCAGGTCTCCAGCTTTCTTT.

This clonotype was seen a handful of times. J is TRBJ2-5 and V is TRBV2; 8 positions agree with TRBD2. Trimming removed 6 bases from V and 13 bases from J; junction bases left unmatched: 4. Germline values: CDR1 SNHLY, CDR2 FYNNEI. The CDR3 consists of 10 residues. In DNA form, the CDR3 reads TGTGCCAGCAGAAACAGCGGGGGGTACTTC. Translation gives CASRNSGGYF.

The J gene is TRBJ2-2, the V gene TRBV5-4, with D perhaps matching TRBD1 (6 bases). There are 14 residues in the CDR3. Germline V gene sequence: CDR1 SGHNT, CDR2 YYREEE (reference sequence). V was shortened by 5 bases and J by 6 bases, with 14 bases between the two germline ends. In DNA, the CDR3 is TGTGCCAGCAGTTATACAGGGAAGGCCGGGGAGCTGTTTTTT. Its protein product is CASSYTGKAGELFF.

The J gene is TRBJ2-3, the V gene TRBV7-3; no reliable D call. Trimming stripped 3 bases from V and 3 bases from J, with 10 bases between. Germline assignment: CDR1 SGHTA and CDR2 FQGTGA. The CDR3 runs 14 residues. CDR3 in DNA: TGTGCCAGCAGCTTTCTTGGCCCTACAGATACGCAGTATTTT. Encoded protein: CASSFLGPTDTQYF.

This clonotype appeared a few times. V and J are TRBV9 and TRBJ1-2; D may be TRBD1 (6 bases). This CDR3 contains 16 residues. V lost 0 bases, J lost 8 bases, and 20 bases lay in between. Germline V CDR1 and CDR2: SGDLS, YYNGEE. CDR3: CASSVGDGGGVLGYTF. In nucleotides, the CDR3 is TGTGCCAGCAGCGTAGGTGATGGGGGCGGAGTACTCGGCTACACCTTC.

J is TRBJ1-2 and V is TRBV4-3; 10 nucleotides line up with TRBD1. J was trimmed by 8 bases and V by 6 bases; bases with no gene match: 6. CDR3 length: 13 amino acids. Germline CDR1 LGHNA, CDR2 YSLEER. CDR3 amino acids: CASRRGQGDGYTF. CDR3 DNA sequence: TGCGCCAGCAGGCGTGGACAGGGGGACGGCTACACCTTC.

V and J are TRBV9 and TRBJ2-1; D gene ambiguous. The CDR3 totals 13 residues. CDR1 and CDR2 from the germline V gene are SGDLS and YYNGEE. V lost 3 bases and J 7 bases, leaving 11 bases between the germline ends. CDR3 coding DNA: TGTGCCAGCAGCGGAGGCAGGCTTAATGAGCAGTTCTTC. Translation gives CASSGGRLNEQFF.

This clonotype came up a few times. The CDR3 region is CASSSPGTGGTSYNEQFF. The CDR3 DNA reads as TGTGCCAGCAGCTCACCCGGGACAGGAGGAACCTCCTACAATGAGCAGTTCTTC. V usage is TRBV7-9 and J usage is TRBJ2-1, with 8 bases identical to TRBD1. This CDR3 contains 18 residues. With 4 bases clipped from V and 0 bases from J, the junction kept 11 bases outside the gene matches. The germline CDR1 and CDR2 sequences are SEHNR and FQNEAQ (reference sequence).

There are a few counts of this clonotype. The chain carries TRBV7-2 and TRBJ2-1; the D gene is possibly TRBD1 (6 bases). This CDR3 spans 11 amino acids. V lost 7 bases, J lost 8 bases, and 9 bases lay in between. Germline V lookup: CDR1 SGHTA, CDR2 FQGNSA. CDR3 protein: CASTKGDEQFF. The CDR3 region has the DNA TGTGCCAGCACCAAGGGGGATGAGCAGTTCTTC.

Concerning this clonotype: A much larger clone differs from this one at a single base, so this may be a read error. J is TRBJ2-3 and V is TRBV27; D may be TRBD2 (6 bases). The V and J ends lost 0 bases and 3 bases respectively, with 19 bases between them. Germline loops: CDR1 MNHEY, CDR2 SMNVEV (reference sequence). CDR3 length: 18 amino acids. This chain's CDR3 is CASSLSIWRVQRTDTQYF. The CDR3 nucleotides read TGTGCCAGCAGTTTATCGATTTGGAGGGTACAGAGGACAGATACGCAGTATTTT.

A note on this clonotype: The junction does not match germline at one end; this may be a read error. This rearrangement joins TRBV7-8 to TRBJ2-3, with D possibly being TRBD2 (5 bases). The CDR3 is made up of 18 amino acids. CDR1 is SGHVS and CDR2 is FQNEAQ in the germline V gene. For the CDR3, the DNA is TGTGCCAGCAGCTCCCCCTCATCCCGGGTCCCTAGCACAGATACACAGTATTTT. It translates to CASSSPSSRVPSTDTQYF.

The chain recombines TRBV18 with TRBJ2-5; D gene uncertain. Germline V gene lookup returns CDR1 KGHSH and CDR2 LQKENI. The CDR3 runs 11 residues. V was cut by 6 bases and J by 11 bases, with 13 bases left in between. CDR3 sequence: CASSGRAQQYF. The DNA for the CDR3 is TGTGCCAGCTCGGGTAGGGCCCAGCAGTACTTC.

This clonotype appeared a few times. The genes are TRBV5-1 and TRBJ1-1; D remains unclear. CDR1 is SGHRS, CDR2 YFSETQ, per germline. Trimming left V 4 bases short and J 0 bases short, with 16 bases between. The CDR3 is 16 amino acids. CDR3 coding DNA: TGCGCCAGCAGCCCTAGCGGAGGGCGCATGAACACTGAAGCTTTCTTT. Amino acid sequence: CASSPSGGRMNTEAFF.